These 12 T cell receptor beta chains share one sample of origin, sequenced in a study of T cells in localized non-small cell lung cancer. Assay used: immunoSEQ multiplex PCR; TCRdb lists only in-frame clones, some missing. The sample consists of 60,000 to 85,000 clones, approximately 87% of them appearing once. The specimen was peripheral blood, collected before any cancer treatment. These receptors were taken from a male donor older than 55 with stage III squamous cell lung carcinoma.

The gene calls are TRBV7-6 and TRBJ2-2, with unresolved D. V shed 2 bases and J shed 0 bases, with 7 bases lying between them. The CDR3 extends over 15 amino acids. The germline CDR1 and CDR2 sequences are SGHVS and FNYEAQ. CDR3 bases: TGTGCCAGCAGCTTACAGGCAGCGAACACCGGGGAGCTGTTTTTT. Protein: CASSLQAANTGELFF. Complete variable domain (other parts from reference TRBV7-6 and TRBJ2-2): GAGVSQSPRYKVTKRGQDVALRCDPISGHVSLYWYRQALGQGPEFLTYFNYEAQQDKSGLPNDRFSAERPEGSISTLTIQRTEQRDSAMYRCASSLQAANTGELFFGEGSRLTVL.

The V gene is TRBV6-5, the J gene TRBJ1-2; tentative D call: TRBD1 (6 bases). The V end lost 5 bases, the J end lost 7 bases, and 17 bases lay between the germline ends. CDR3 length equals 14 residues. CDR1 is MNHEY and CDR2 is SVGAGI in the germline V gene. For the CDR3, the DNA is TGTGCCAGCAGTAGGGAGGCAGGGGAGGCTGGCTACACCTTC. Amino acid sequence: CASSREAGEAGYTF.

The rearrangement uses TRBV5-1 and TRBJ2-5; TRBD1 might be the D (5 bases). Looked up from germline, CDR1 is SGHRS and CDR2 is YFSETQ. V lost 3 bases to trimming and J lost 1 base, with 13 bases between them. The CDR3 extends over 15 amino acids. The CDR3 protein is CASSSFPGLQETQYF. DNA for the CDR3: TGCGCCAGCAGCTCATTCCCAGGGCTCCAAGAGACCCAGTACTTC. Drawing the rest from reference TRBV5-1 and TRBJ2-5, the complete variable domain is KAGVTQTPRYLIKTRGQQVTLSCSPISGHRSVSWYQQTPGQGLQFLFEYFSETQRNKGNFPGRFSGRQFSNSRSEMNVSTLELGDSALYLCASSSFPGLQETQYFGPGTRLLVL.

V usage is TRBV19 and J usage is TRBJ2-3, with 9 bases lining up with TRBD1. Germline CDR1 and CDR2: LNHDA and SQIVND (reference sequence). This CDR3 region has 16 residues. Unmatched junction bases numbered 8, after V lost 1 base and J lost 6 bases. The CDR3 DNA is TGTGCCAGTAGTATAGGCCGACAGGGGGGGATGGATACGCAGTATTTT. It encodes CASSIGRQGGMDTQYF.

This chain joins TRBV18 and TRBJ2-5, with D unclear. V was cut by 1 base and J by 4 bases, with 1 base left in between. Germline CDR1 and CDR2: KGHSH and LQKENI. The CDR3 is 11 amino acids. CDR3: CASSPRETQYF. The CDR3 nucleotides are TGTGCCAGCTCACCACGAGAGACCCAGTACTTC.

The chain combines TRBV5-4 with TRBJ1-2, with 9 bases matching TRBD1. From germline, CDR1 is SGHNT and CDR2 YYREEE (reference sequence). Trimming at V came to 0 bases and at J to 5 bases, leaving 8 bases not matched to a gene. This CDR3 contains 16 residues. The CDR3 coding sequence is TGTGCCAGCAGCTTGGAGACCGGGACAGGGTTTTATGGCTACACCTTC. This codes for CASSLETGTGFYGYTF.

This clone has a single count. One end of the junction varies from germline; a read error may be responsible. DNA for the CDR3: TGTGCGAGCAAGTTGGGCCTAGCTAACTATGGCTACACCTTC. Translation: CASKLGLANYGYTF. The gene calls are TRBV27 and TRBJ1-2, with D unresolved. The CDR3 sequence is 14 residues long. CDR1 and CDR2 (germline): MNHEY, SMNVEV (reference sequence).

This clone was seen only once. This chain links TRBV29-1 with TRBJ2-2; D assignment may be TRBD1 or TRBD2 (5 bases each). CDR3 length: 14 residues. V shed 4 bases and J shed 5 bases, with 14 bases lying between them. The germline CDR1 and CDR2 sequences are SQVTM and ANQGSEA. The CDR3 nucleotides are TGCAGCGTTGGAGAGGGACCCTCAACCGGGGAGCTGTTTTTT. Its protein product is CSVGEGPSTGELFF.

CDR3 nucleotides: TGTGCCAGCAGGATTTTTGCCAATGAAAAACTGTTTTTT. Residues: CASRIFANEKLFF. V usage is TRBV2 and J usage is TRBJ1-4; D gene uncertain. V was trimmed by 6 bases and J by 5 bases, leaving 10 bases between them. The germline V gene has CDR1 SNHLY and CDR2 FYNNEI. This CDR3 is built from 13 residues. The whole variable domain, remainder taken from reference TRBV2 and TRBJ1-4, is EPEVTQTPSHQVTQMGQEVILRCVPISNHLYFYWYRQILGQKVEFLVSFYNNEISEKSEIFDDQFSVERPDGSNFTLKIRSTKLEDSAMYFCASRIFANEKLFFGSGTQLSVL.

This clone was recorded once. This sequence joins TRBV12-5 and TRBJ2-1; possibly TRBD2 for D (6 bases). Germline V gene data show CDR1 as LGHNT and CDR2 as FRNRAP. Trimming left V 7 bases short and J 0 bases short, with 10 bases between. There are 14 residues in the CDR3. The CDR3 coding sequence is TGTGCTAGTGCTCTCGGGGGCTCCTACAATGAGCAGTTCTTC. Translating it yields CASALGGSYNEQFF.

The chain has TRBV15 and TRBJ1-1, with D possibly matching TRBD1 (5 bases). Germline CDR1 LNHNV, CDR2 YYDKDF (reference sequence). V was shortened by 0 bases and J by 3 bases, with 11 bases between the two germline ends. This CDR3 has 15 residues. The chain's CDR3 is CATSREGAGHTEAFF. CDR3 DNA sequence: TGTGCCACCAGCAGAGAAGGAGCAGGGCACACTGAAGCTTTCTTT.

The rearrangement links TRBV29-1 to TRBJ1-1; D uncertain. Trimming shortened V by 7 bases and J by 2 bases, and 5 bases separated the two germline ends. CDR1 is SQVTM and CDR2 is ANQGSEA in the germline V gene. The length of the CDR3 is 10 residues. In DNA, the CDR3 is TGCAGCGCCTACAACACTGAAGCTTTCTTT. Its protein is CSAYNTEAFF.